This T cell receptor beta chain was sequenced in a study of CD8+ T cells in alopecia areata. Across the whole study: The drug, oral tofacitinib, was given to treated patients at 5 to 10 mg twice daily. For 6 to 18 months, tofacitinib was taken, and 6 months off drug followed.

Between the trimmed V and J ends, which lost 0 bases and 8 bases, there was a span of 17 bases. Per germline, CDR1 SGHNT and CDR2 YYREEE (reference sequence). This CDR3 has 15 amino acids. Treatment reported: oral pan-JAK inhibitor, 5-10 mg twice daily. cDNA reverse transcribed from extracted RNA served as the sequencing template. Sequencing used immunoSEQ multiplex PCR; TCRdb keeps in-frame clones, though not all of them. The sample lists 200,000 to 250,000 clones, under 70% occurring once. With regard to this clone: The antigen is undetermined.

Findings and caveats of the study: The study found TCR sharing across patients less clear than in mice, possibly for HLA reasons.

The receptor was isolated from a human donor with alopecia areata. V gene TRBV5-4 combines with J gene TRBJ1-2, with D perhaps TRBD1 (6 bases). The material was CD4+ T cells sorted from blood, obtained at week 4, from a patient treated with tofacitinib. The DNA for the CDR3 is TGTGCCAGCAGCTTGGATCTGGGGGGCGCGAGAGGCTACACCTTC. It encodes CASSLDLGGARGYTF. The full variable domain, completed using reference TRBV5-4 and TRBJ1-2, is ETGVTQSPTHLIKTRGQQVTLRCSSQSGHNTVSWYQQALGQGPQFIFQYYREEENGRGNFPPRFSGLQFPNYSSELNVNALELDDSALYLCASSLDLGGARGYTFGSGTRLTVV.